This T cell receptor beta chain was captured by sequencing in a study of beta chain features in type 1 diabetes. Study-wide results and caveats: TCRB CDR3s were moderately but significantly shorter in Type 1 diabetes patients in all four CD4+ subsets.

The study reverse transcribed the entire isolated RNA, so it sequenced expressed TCRB transcripts. Clones were read by immunoSEQ multiplex PCR, and TCRdb kept only the in-frame ones, dropping some. The sample shows about 150,000 clones, about 9% of them seen only once. For this clone: Its antigen is not identified.

Once sorted, every population was more than 95% pure. CDR1 and CDR2 from the germline V gene are SQVTM and ANQGSEA. Trimming pared 6 bases from V and 2 bases from J, leaving 13 bases between. The CDR3 is made up of 13 amino acids. V gene TRBV29-1 combines with J gene TRBJ1-1; perhaps TRBD1 as D (5 bases). Sequencing input: central memory CD4+ T cells from blood. The TCR originated in a woman between 25 and 40 years old with type 1 diabetes. The CDR3, as DNA: TGCAGCGTCCGCCGACAGCTCAACACTGAAGCTTTCTTT. Amino acid sequence: CSVRRQLNTEAFF.